The 8 T cell receptor beta chains below all came from one sample that was sequenced in a study of regulatory T cells in long-lasting Graves disease. Time point: newly diagnosed GD, antithyroid drugs for less than 3 months. Extracted RNA from PBMCs served as the source of the TCR library. Both iRepertoire HTBI primers and Arm-PCR of CDR3 regions were used to build the TCR beta libraries. TCRdb passed the multiplex PCR reads through MiXCR, listing each CDR3 protein once. The sample records fewer than 650,000 distinct CDR3 sequences, 16% being singletons. This sample was shared with a second study, whose subject was T cells in Graves' hyperthyroidism and ophthalmopathy.

The sample was peripheral blood mononuclear cells (PBMCs), taken at new diagnosis, from a patient treated with antithyroid drugs. These receptors all come from a young man with Graves disease.

Many counts were recorded for this clonotype. This rearrangement joins TRBV6-1 to TRBJ1-2; D not certain. V was cut by 7 bases and J by 4 bases, with 16 bases left in between. The CDR3 has 14 amino acids. CDR1 is MNHNS and CDR2 is SASEGT in the germline V gene. CDR3 in DNA: TGTGCCAGCACCCCTACGTCGACTCGCTATGGCTACACCTTC. This codes for CASTPTSTRYGYTF.

This clonotype was seen ten or more times. The J gene is TRBJ1-2, the V gene TRBV7-2, with D perhaps TRBD1 (6 bases). Germline assignment: CDR1 SGHTA and CDR2 FQGNSA. The CDR3 runs to 15 residues. V was pared by 4 bases and J by 3 bases, with 15 bases between. In DNA form, the CDR3 reads TGTGCCAGCAGCTCCGGACAGACCCAGTACTATGGCTACACCTTC. Amino acid sequence: CASSSGQTQYYGYTF.

The chain carries TRBV19 and TRBJ1-5; D is ambiguous. CDR3 length: 13 amino acids. Germline V gives CDR1 LNHDA, CDR2 SQIVND (reference sequence). V was cut by 6 bases and J by 5 bases, with 11 bases left in between. CDR3 DNA sequence: TGTGCCAGTAGCATGAGGATGGATCAGCCCCAGCATTTT. Encoded protein: CASSMRMDQPQHF.

This clonotype was seen a few times. The chain is built from TRBV27 and TRBJ1-1, with 11 positions matching TRBD1. This CDR3 contains 17 residues. Germline values: CDR1 MNHEY, CDR2 SMNVEV (reference sequence). V lost 5 bases, J lost 0 bases, and 8 bases stayed unmatched. CDR3 loop: CASSPYGTGGMNTEAFF. The CDR3 nucleotides are TGTGCCAGCAGTCCATACGGGACAGGGGGAATGAACACTGAAGCTTTCTTT.

This clonotype was picked up many times. This rearrangement joins TRBV18 to TRBJ1-2; perhaps TRBD1 as D (5 bases). The CDR3 has 15 amino acids. Germline CDR1 KGHSH, CDR2 LQKENI. Trimming shortened V by 1 base and J by 2 bases, and 11 bases separated the two germline ends. The CDR3 reads CASSPLSDNNYGYTF. CDR3 DNA: TGTGCCAGCTCACCACTTTCGGACAACAACTATGGCTACACCTTC.

Only one count was recorded for this clonotype. This chain joins TRBV12-3 or TRBV12-4 and TRBJ1-2; 7 bases are a match to TRBD1. The CDR3 contains 15 residues. The trim removed 5 bases at V and 4 bases at J, leaving 10 bases unmatched. CDR3 DNA: TGTGCCAGCAGTCCCTGGGACAGACCAGCCTATGGCTACACCTTC. It yields the protein CASSPWDRPAYGYTF.

As DNA, the CDR3 is TGCGCCAGCAGCCGGGAGGACAGACGGGAAGCTTTCTTT. It specifies CASSREDRREAFF. The gene calls are TRBV4-1 and TRBJ1-1; D perhaps matches TRBD1 (6 bases). Germline CDR1 MGHRA, CDR2 YSYEKL. V was pared by 4 bases and J by 8 bases, with 14 bases between. This CDR3 contains 13 residues.

With regard to this clonotype: A junction boundary mismatches the germline segment, possibly from a read error. The V gene is TRBV6-2 or TRBV6-3, the J gene TRBJ1-3; a possible D gene is TRBD1 (5 bases). This CDR3 region has 15 residues. CDR1 is MNHEY and CDR2 is SVGEGT in the germline V gene. DNA of the CDR3: TGTGCCAGCAGCTTGGGGGGGTTCTCTGGAAACACCGTATATTTT. This encodes CASSLGGFSGNTVYF.